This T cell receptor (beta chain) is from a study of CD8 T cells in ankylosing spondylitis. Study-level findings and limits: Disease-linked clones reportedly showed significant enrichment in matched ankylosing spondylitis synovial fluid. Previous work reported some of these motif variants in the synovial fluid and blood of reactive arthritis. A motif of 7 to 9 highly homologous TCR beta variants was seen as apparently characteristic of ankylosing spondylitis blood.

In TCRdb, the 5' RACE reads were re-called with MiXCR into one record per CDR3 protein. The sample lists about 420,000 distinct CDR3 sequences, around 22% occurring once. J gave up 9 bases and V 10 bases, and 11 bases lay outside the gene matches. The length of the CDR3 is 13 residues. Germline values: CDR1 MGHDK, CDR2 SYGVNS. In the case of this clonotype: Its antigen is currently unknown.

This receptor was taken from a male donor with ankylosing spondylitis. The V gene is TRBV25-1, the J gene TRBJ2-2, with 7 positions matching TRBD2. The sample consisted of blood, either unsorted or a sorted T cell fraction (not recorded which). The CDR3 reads CATLREGARELFF. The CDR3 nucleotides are TGTGCCACCCTGAGGGAGGGAGCGCGGGAGCTGTTTTTT.